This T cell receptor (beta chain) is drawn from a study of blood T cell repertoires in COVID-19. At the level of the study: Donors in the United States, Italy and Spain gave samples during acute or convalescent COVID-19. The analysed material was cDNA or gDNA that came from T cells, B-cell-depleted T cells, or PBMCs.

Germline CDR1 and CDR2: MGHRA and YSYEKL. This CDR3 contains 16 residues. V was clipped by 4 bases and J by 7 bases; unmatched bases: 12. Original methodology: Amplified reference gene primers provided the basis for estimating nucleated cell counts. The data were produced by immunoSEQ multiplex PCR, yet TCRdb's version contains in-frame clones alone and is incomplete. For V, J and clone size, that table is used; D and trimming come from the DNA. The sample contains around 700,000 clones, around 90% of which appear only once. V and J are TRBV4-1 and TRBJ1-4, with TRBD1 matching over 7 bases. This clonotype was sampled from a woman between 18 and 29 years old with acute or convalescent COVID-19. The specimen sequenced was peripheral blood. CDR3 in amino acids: CASSPFTGDVGEKLFF. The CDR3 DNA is TGCGCCAGCAGCCCCTTTACAGGGGATGTGGGTGAAAAACTGTTTTTT.